This T cell receptor (beta chain) was sequenced for a study of CD8+ T cells in alopecia areata. Turning to the study itself: Dosing with tofacitinib proceeded for 6 to 18 months, followed by 6 months off drug.

Study-wide points: An increase in clonality over normal scalp was evident in lesional scalp, especially alopecia totalis/universalis. Unlike in mice, where it was clearer, TCR sharing across patients was less clear, possibly HLA-related.

RNA extraction was followed by reverse transcription into cDNA, which acted as the sequencing template. Sequencing used immunoSEQ multiplex PCR; TCRdb keeps in-frame clones, though not all of them. The table shows over 150,000 clones, with 59% occurring only once. Specimens obtained from alopecia areata patients comprised lesional scalp punch biopsies and peripheral blood. A word on this clone: The target antigen is unknown.

This clonotype was obtained from a human donor with alopecia areata. The sample in question was CD4+ T cells sorted from blood, obtained at week 0.

CDR3 nucleotides: TGCAGCGTTCAGACAGCTGAAAAACTGTTTTTT. It codes for CSVQTAEKLFF. The rearrangement joins TRBV29-1 to TRBJ1-4, with D perhaps matching TRBD1 (5 bases). The CDR3 extends over 11 amino acids. The V end was cut by 5 bases, the J end by 7 bases, with 8 bases between. Germline CDR1 reads SQVTM; CDR2 reads ANQGSEA.